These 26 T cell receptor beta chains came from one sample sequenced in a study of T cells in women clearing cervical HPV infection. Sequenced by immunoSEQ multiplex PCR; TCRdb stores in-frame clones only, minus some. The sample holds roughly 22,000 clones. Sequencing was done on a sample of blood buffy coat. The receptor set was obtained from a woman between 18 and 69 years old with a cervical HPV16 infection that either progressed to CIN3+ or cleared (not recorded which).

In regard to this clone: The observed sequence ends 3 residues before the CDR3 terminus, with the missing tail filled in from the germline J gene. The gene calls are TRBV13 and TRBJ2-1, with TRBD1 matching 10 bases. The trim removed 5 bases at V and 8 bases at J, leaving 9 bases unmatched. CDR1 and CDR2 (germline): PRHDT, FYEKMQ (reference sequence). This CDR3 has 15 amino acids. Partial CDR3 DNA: TGTGCCAGCAGCGTTACCGGGACAGGGGCTGATGAG. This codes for CASSVTGTGADE. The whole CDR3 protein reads CASSVTGTGADEQFF.

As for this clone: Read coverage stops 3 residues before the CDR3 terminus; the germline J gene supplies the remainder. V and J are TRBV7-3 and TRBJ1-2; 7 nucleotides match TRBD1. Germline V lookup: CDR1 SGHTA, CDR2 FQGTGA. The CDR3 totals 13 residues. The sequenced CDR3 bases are TGTGCCAGCAGCCGTGGGACAGAGCAAAGC. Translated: CASSRGTEQS. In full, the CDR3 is CASSRGTEQSYTF.

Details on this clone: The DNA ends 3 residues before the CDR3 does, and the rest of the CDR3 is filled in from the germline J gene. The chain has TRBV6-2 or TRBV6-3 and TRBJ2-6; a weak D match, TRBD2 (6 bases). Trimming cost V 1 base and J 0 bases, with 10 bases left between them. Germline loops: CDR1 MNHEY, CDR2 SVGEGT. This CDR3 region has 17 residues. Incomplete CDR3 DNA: TGTGCCAGCAGTTACTGGGGACTTTCCTCTGGGGCCAACGTC. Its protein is CASSYWGLSSGANV. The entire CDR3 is CASSYWGLSSGANVLTF.

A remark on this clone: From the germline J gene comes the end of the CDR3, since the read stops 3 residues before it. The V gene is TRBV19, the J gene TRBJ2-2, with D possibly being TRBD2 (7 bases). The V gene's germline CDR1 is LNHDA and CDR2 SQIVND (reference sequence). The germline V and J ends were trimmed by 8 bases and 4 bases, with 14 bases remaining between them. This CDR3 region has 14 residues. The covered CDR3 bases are TGTGCCAGTGGGGGGGGCGGGGGCACCGGGGAG. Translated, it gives CASGGGGGTGE. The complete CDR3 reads CASGGGGGTGELFF.

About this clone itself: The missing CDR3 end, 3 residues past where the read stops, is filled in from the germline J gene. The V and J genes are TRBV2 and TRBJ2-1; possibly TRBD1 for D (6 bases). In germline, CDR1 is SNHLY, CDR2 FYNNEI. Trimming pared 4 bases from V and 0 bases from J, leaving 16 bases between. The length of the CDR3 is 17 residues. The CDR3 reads CASSAISGVGSYNEQFF. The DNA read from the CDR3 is TGTGCCAGCAGTGCGATATCAGGGGTGGGCTCCTACAATGAG.

Incomplete CDR3 DNA: TGTGCCAGCAGCTTATCCCCAGGAGCCAAAAACATT. Translation: CASSLSPGAKNI. The full CDR3 protein reads CASSLSPGAKNIQYF. The chain employs TRBV7-6 and TRBJ2-4; no clear D gene. With the read ending 3 residues before the CDR3 end, the germline J gene is used to fill in that end. This CDR3 contains 15 residues. V was pared by 2 bases and J by 0 bases, with 8 bases between. Per germline, CDR1 SGHVS and CDR2 FNYEAQ.

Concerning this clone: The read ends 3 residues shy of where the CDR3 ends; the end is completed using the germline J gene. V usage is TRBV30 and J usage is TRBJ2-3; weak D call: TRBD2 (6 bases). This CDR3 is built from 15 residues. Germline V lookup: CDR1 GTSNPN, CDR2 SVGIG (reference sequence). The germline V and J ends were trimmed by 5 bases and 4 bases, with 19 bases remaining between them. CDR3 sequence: CAWWAGTLASDTQYF. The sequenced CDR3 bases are TGTGCCTGGTGGGCCGGGACTTTAGCTTCAGATACG. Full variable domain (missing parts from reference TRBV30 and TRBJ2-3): SQTIHQWPATLVQPVGSPLSLECTVEGTSNPNLYWYRQAAGRGLQLLFYSVGIGQISSEVPQNLSASRPQDRQFILSSKKLLLSDSGFYLCAWWAGTLASDTQYFGPGTRLTVL.

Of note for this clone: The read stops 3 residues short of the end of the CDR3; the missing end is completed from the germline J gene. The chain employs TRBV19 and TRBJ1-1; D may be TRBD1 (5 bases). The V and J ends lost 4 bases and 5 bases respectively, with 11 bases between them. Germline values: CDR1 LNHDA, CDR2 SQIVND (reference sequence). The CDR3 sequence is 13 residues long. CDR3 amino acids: CASSTAGNTEAFF. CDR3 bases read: TGTGCCAGTAGTACGGCAGGGAATACTGAA.

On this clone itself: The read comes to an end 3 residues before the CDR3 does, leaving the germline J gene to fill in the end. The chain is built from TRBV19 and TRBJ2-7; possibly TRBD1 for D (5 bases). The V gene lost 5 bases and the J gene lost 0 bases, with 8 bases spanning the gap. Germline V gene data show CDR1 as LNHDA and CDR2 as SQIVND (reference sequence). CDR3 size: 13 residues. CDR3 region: CASSQGNSYEQYF. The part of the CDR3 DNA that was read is TGTGCCAGTAGTCAGGGTAACTCCTACGAG.

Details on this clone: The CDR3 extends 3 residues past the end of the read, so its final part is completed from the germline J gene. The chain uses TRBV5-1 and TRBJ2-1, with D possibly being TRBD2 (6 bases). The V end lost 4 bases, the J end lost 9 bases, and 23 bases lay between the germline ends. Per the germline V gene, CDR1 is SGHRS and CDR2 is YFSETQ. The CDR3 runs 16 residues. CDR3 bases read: TGCGCCAGCAGCCTTCTACGGCGGGGTCTAGGGGCTGAG. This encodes CASSLLRRGLGAE. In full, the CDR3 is CASSLLRRGLGAEQFF.

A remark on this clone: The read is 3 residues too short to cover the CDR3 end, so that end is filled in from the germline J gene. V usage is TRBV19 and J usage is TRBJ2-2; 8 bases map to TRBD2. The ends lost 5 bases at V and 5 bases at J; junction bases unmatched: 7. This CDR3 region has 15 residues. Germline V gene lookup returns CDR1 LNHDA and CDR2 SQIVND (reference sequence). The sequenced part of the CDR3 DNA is TGTGCCAGTAGTGTCAGCGGGAGTCTAACCGGGGAG. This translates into CASSVSGSLTGE. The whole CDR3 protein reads CASSVSGSLTGELFF.

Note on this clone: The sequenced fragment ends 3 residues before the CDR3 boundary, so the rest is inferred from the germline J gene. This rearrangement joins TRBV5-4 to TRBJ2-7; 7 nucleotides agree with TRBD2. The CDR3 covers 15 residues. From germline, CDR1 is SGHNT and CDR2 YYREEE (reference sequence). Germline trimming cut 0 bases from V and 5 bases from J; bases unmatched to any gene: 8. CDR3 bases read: TGTGCCAGCAGCTTGGTAAGCGGGAATATCGACGAG. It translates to CASSLVSGNIDE. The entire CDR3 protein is CASSLVSGNIDEQYF.

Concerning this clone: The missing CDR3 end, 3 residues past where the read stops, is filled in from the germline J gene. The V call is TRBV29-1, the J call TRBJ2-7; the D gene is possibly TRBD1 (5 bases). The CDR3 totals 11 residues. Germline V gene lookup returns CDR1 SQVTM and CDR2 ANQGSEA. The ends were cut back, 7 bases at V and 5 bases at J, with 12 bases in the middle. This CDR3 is CSGSSGHEQYF. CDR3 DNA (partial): TGCAGCGGCAGCTCAGGGCACGAG.

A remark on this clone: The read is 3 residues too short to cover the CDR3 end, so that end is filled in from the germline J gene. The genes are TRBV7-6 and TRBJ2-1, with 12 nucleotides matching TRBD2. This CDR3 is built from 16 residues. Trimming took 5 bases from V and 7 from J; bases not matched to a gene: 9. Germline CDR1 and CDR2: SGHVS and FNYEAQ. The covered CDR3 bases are TGTGCCAGCAGCCTCGAACTAGCGGGAGGAGGGAATGAG. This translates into CASSLELAGGGNE. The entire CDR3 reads CASSLELAGGGNEQFF.

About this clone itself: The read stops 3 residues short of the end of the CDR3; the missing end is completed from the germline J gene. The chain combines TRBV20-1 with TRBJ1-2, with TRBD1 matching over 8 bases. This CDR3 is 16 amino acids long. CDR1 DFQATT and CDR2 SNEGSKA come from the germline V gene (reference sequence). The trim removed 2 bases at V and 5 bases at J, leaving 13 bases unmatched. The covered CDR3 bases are TGCAGTGCTAGAATCTCCGAGACAGGGGATTGGTATGGC. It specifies CSARISETGDWYG. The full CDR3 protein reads CSARISETGDWYGYTF.

CDR3 loop: CASSIRGTANFYGYTF. The covered CDR3 bases are TGTGCCAGTAGTATAAGAGGGACAGCGAATTTCTATGGC. This rearrangement joins TRBV19 to TRBJ1-2; 7 bases fit TRBD1. With the read ending 3 residues before the CDR3 end, the germline J gene is used to fill in that end. Germline V lookup: CDR1 LNHDA, CDR2 SQIVND (reference sequence). V trimming: 2 bases; J trimming: 4 bases; junction bases outside the gene matches: 10. There are 16 residues in the CDR3. Drawing the rest from reference TRBV19 and TRBJ1-2, the complete variable domain is DGGITQSPKYLFRKEGQNVTLSCEQNLNHDAMYWYRQDPGQGLRLIYYSQIVNDFQKGDIAEGYSVSREKKESFPLTVTSAQKNPTAFYLCASSIRGTANFYGYTFGSGTRLTVV.

The CDR3 loop reads CSAGGGGQPQHF. Incomplete CDR3 DNA: TGCAGTGCAGGGGGAGGAGGACAGCCC. The J gene is TRBJ1-5, the V gene TRBV20-1; possible D gene TRBD1, 6 bases. Read sequence stops 3 residues before the CDR3 end, and the germline J gene provides the missing end. Germline-derived CDR1 and CDR2 are DFQATT and SNEGSKA (reference sequence). V lost 6 bases and J lost 7, with 13 bases in between. The CDR3 consists of 12 residues.

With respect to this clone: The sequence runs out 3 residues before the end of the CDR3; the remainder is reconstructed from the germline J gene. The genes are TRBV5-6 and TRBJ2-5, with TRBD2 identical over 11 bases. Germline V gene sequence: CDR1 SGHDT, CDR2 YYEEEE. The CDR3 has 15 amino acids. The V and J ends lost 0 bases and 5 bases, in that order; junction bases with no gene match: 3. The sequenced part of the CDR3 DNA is TGTGCCAGCAGCTTGGCTAGCGGGAGGTCGGAGACC. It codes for CASSLASGRSET. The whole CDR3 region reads CASSLASGRSETQYF.

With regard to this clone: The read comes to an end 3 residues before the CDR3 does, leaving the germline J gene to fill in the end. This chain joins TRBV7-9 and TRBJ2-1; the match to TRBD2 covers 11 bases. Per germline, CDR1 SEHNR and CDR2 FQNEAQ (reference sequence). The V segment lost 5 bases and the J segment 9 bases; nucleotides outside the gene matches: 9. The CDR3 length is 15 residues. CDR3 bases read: TGTGCCAGCAGCCCGAATAGCGGGGGGGTTCTTGAG. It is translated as CASSPNSGGVLE. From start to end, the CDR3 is CASSPNSGGVLEQFF.

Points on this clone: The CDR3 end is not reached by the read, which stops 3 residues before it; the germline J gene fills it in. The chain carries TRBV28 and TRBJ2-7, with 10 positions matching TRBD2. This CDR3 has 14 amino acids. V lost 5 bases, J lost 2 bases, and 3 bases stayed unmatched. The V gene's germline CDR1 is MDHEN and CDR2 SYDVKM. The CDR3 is CASSPGLAPYEQYF. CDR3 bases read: TGTGCCAGCAGTCCGGGACTAGCGCCCTACGAG.

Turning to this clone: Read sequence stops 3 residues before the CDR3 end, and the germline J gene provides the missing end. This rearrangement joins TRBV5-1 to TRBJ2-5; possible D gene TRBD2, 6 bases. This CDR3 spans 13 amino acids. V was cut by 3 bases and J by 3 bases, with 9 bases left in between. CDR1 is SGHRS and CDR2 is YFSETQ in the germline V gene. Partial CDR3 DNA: TGCGCCAGCAGCTGGAGGGGAAAAGAGACC. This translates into CASSWRGKET. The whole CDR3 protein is CASSWRGKETQYF.

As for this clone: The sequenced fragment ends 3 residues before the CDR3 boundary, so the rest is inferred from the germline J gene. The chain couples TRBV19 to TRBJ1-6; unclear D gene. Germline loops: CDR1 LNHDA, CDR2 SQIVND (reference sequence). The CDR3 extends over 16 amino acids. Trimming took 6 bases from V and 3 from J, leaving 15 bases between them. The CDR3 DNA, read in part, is TGTGCCAGTAGAGTTGGAGGGCCCGACTATAATTCACCC. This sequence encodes CASRVGGPDYNSP. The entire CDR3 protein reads CASRVGGPDYNSPLHF.

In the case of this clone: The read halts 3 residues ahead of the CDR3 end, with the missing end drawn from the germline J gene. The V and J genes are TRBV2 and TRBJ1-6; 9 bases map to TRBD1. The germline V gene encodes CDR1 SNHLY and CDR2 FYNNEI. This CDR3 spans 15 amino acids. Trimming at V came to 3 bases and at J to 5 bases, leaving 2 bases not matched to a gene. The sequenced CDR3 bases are TGTGCCAGCAGTGAGAACAGGGGGCATAATTCACCC. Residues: CASSENRGHNSP. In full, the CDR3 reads CASSENRGHNSPLHF.

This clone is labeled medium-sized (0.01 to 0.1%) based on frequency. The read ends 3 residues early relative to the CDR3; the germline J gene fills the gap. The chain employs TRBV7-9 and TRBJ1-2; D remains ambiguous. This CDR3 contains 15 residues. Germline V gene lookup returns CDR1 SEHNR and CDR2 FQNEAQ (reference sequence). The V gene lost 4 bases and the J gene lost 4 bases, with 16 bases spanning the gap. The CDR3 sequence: CASSSPRPPFYGYTF. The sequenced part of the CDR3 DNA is TGTGCCAGCAGCTCCCCGCGGCCGCCGTTCTATGGC.

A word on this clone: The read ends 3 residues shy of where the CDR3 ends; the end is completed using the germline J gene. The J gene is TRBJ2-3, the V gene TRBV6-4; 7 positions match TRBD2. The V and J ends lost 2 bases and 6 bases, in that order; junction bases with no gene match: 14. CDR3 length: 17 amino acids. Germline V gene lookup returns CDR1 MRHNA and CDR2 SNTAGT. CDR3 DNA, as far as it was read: TGTGCCAGCAGTGACCCGTGGCGGGAGTTGGGTTGGGATACG. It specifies CASSDPWRELGWDT. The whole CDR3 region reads CASSDPWRELGWDTQYF.

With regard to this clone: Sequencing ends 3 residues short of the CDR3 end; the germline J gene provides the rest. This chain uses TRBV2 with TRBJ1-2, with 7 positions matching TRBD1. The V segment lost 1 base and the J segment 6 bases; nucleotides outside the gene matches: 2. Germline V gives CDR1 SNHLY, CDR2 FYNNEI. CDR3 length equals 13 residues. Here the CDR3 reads CASSEGTGDGYTF. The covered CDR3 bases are TGTGCCAGCAGTGAAGGGACAGGTGATGGC.